These 13 T cell receptor beta chains share one sample of origin, sequenced in a study of blood T cell repertoires in COVID-19. Clones were sequenced by immunoSEQ multiplex PCR, and TCRdb holds only the in-frame ones, with some missing. The data hold 330,000 or so clones, with approximately 92% observed a single time. Sequencing used PBMCs or T cells enriched from blood (not recorded which). Source of these receptors: a woman aged 25 to 39 who had recovered from COVID-19.

The chain recombines TRBV21-1 with TRBJ2-1; the DNA was not used to check the table's D call, TRBD2. TRBV21-1 is an annotated pseudogene. This CDR3 contains 17 residues. CDR3 coding DNA: TGTGCCAGCACCCTTGGGCTAGCGATACCTTATTGCAATGAGCAGTTCTTC. It encodes CASTLGLAIPYCNEQFF.

The chain combines TRBV25-1 with TRBJ1-3, with 7 bases identical to TRBD1. This CDR3 contains 14 residues. The V gene end was trimmed by 7 bases and the J gene end by 2 bases; junction bases not matched to a gene: 5. CDR1 is MGHDK and CDR2 is SYGVNS in the germline V gene. This CDR3 reads CASKETGAGNTIYF. CDR3 nucleotide sequence: TGTGCCAGCAAGGAAACAGGGGCTGGAAACACCATATATTTT.

V gene TRBV7-2 combines with J gene TRBJ2-3; a possible D gene is TRBD2 (6 bases). The length of the CDR3 is 15 residues. The germline V gene has CDR1 SGHTA and CDR2 FQGNSA. The ends were cut back, 4 bases at V and 6 bases at J, with 17 bases in the middle. CDR3 DNA: TGTGCCAGCAGCTCTCAACGACTAGTTGACGATACGCAGTATTTT. Translated, it gives CASSSQRLVDDTQYF.

The rearrangement joins TRBV5-1 to TRBJ2-3, with D tentatively TRBD2 (6 bases). Looked up from germline, CDR1 is SGHRS and CDR2 is YFSETQ. V shed 0 bases and J shed 5 bases, with 10 bases lying between them. The CDR3 sequence is 14 residues long. The CDR3 reads CASSLGRDKDTQYF. CDR3 DNA: TGCGCCAGCAGCTTGGGGAGGGATAAAGATACGCAGTATTTT.

This chain links TRBV30 with TRBJ2-3, with D perhaps matching TRBD1 (6 bases). Germline V gene sequence: CDR1 GTSNPN, CDR2 SVGIG (reference sequence). Trimming took off 2 bases at V and 2 bases at J, with 14 bases between the two ends. This CDR3 spans 15 amino acids. CDR3 coding DNA: TGTGCCTGGAGTCCCTTAATGGGGGCCACAGATACGCAGTATTTT. Translation: CAWSPLMGATDTQYF.

The chain joins TRBV6-5 to TRBJ2-7, with D possibly being TRBD1 (5 bases). There are 13 residues in the CDR3. V was clipped by 4 bases and J by 2 bases, with 9 bases between them. Germline CDR1 reads MNHEY; CDR2 reads SVGAGI. CDR3 in amino acids: CASSSTGAYEQYF. CDR3 bases: TGTGCCAGCAGTTCTACAGGAGCCTACGAGCAGTACTTC.

This clone was seen once. The rearrangement joins TRBV28 to TRBJ2-1; D perhaps matches TRBD1 (5 bases). The V gene lost 3 bases and the J gene lost 2 bases, with 11 bases spanning the gap. There are 15 residues in the CDR3. Germline values: CDR1 MDHEN, CDR2 SYDVKM. The CDR3, as DNA: TGTGCCAGCAGTTTGTTCGGCAGGGCCTACAATGAGCAGTTCTTC. Its translation is CASSLFGRAYNEQFF. Full variable domain (rest looked up from reference TRBV28 and TRBJ2-1): DVKVTQSSRYLVKRTGEKVFLECVQDMDHENMFWYRQDPGLGLRLIYFSYDVKMKEKGDIPEGYSVSREKKERFSLILESASTNQTSMYLCASSLFGRAYNEQFFGPGTRLTVL.

The rearrangement links TRBV21-1 to TRBJ1-2. TRBV21-1 is described as a pseudogene. The CDR3 has 18 amino acids. The CDR3 region is CASSKAPEGEEEDYGYTF. In DNA, the CDR3 is TGTGCCAGCAGCAAAGCCCCAGAGGGAGAGGAAGAGGACTATGGCTACACCTTC.

The gene calls are TRBV7-6 and TRBJ2-7, with D tentatively TRBD2 (5 bases). CDR3 length: 13 residues. Germline CDR1 SGHVS, CDR2 FNYEAQ. V dropped 6 bases and J dropped 0 bases, with 9 bases sitting between them. The CDR3 sequence is CASRYEGSYEQYF. The CDR3 DNA follows: TGTGCCAGCAGATACGAGGGCTCCTACGAGCAGTACTTC.

The chain is built from TRBV28 and TRBJ2-2; 8 nucleotides match TRBD1. V lost 8 bases and J lost 0; bases outside the gene matches: 8. The germline gives CDR1 MDHEN, CDR2 SYDVKM. CDR3 length: 16 residues. The CDR3 is CASWTGISANTGELFF. The CDR3 bases are TGTGCCAGCTGGACAGGGATAAGTGCGAACACCGGGGAGCTGTTTTTT.

V gene TRBV6-5 combines with J gene TRBJ2-5; TRBD1 is a possible D gene (5 bases). CDR1 MNHEY and CDR2 SVGAGI come from the germline V gene. The CDR3 sequence is 16 residues long. The germline V and J ends were trimmed by 0 bases and 3 bases, with 14 bases remaining between them. CDR3 bases: TGTGCCAGCAGTTACTCTTTCATTGGCAGGGAAGAGACCCAGTACTTC. It yields the protein CASSYSFIGREETQYF.

V gene TRBV5-1 combines with J gene TRBJ2-7; 7 bases match TRBD2. This CDR3 comprises 10 residues. Germline V CDR1 and CDR2: SGHRS, YFSETQ. The CDR3 is CARVGRVNLV. The DNA of the CDR3 is TGCGCCAGGGTGGGGAGGGTAAATTTAGTC.

With regard to this clone: One end of the junction fails to match germline, which may point to a read error. The chain employs TRBV6-1 and TRBJ1-2, with TRBD1 identical over 8 bases. In germline, CDR1 is MNHNS, CDR2 SASEGT. The CDR3 is 15 amino acids. The chain's CDR3 is CASREGQGPNYGYTF. The CDR3 region has the DNA TGTGCCAGCAGAGAAGGACAGGGCCCTAACTATGGCTACACCTTC.